This entry lists 15 T cell receptor beta chains sequenced from one sample in a study of metastatic and nonmetastatic thyroid tumors. All patients reached thyroid surgery having received no treatment beforehand. TCRdb reanalyzed the PCR reads with MiXCR. The data contain under 25,000 clones, roughly 29% of them seen just once; the ten biggest clones take up over 6%. The sequenced sample consisted of blood. The source is a female donor with papillary thyroid cancer or a benign thyroid nodule (not recorded which). Some clones in this sample may be carry-over from other donors' samples.

This clone was seen repeatedly, ten times or more. A much larger clone lies a single base off, so this may be a read error. This sample includes further DNA sequences coding for the same CDR3. V and J are TRBV7-9 and TRBJ1-2; D unclear. The ends were cut back, 6 bases at V and 8 bases at J, with 19 bases in the middle. The CDR3 is 14 residues long. CDR1 is SEHNR and CDR2 is FQNEAQ in the germline V gene (reference sequence). The CDR3 DNA follows: TGTGCCAGCAGTTTCCTTAGCCCCGACGGGGGCTACACCTTC. As protein: CASSFLSPDGGYTF. The full variable domain, with the rest looked up from reference TRBV7-9 and TRBJ1-2, is DTGVSQNPRHKITKRGQNVTFRCDPISEHNRLYWYRQTLGQGPEFLTYFQNEAQLEKSRLLSDRFSAERPKGSFSTLEIQRTEQGDSAMYLCASSFLSPDGGYTFGSGTRLTVV.

This clone was seen repeatedly, ten times or more. The chain uses TRBV7-2 and TRBJ2-2, with 7 bases that match TRBD1. CDR1 is SGHTA, CDR2 FQGNSA, per germline. CDR3 length: 15 amino acids. V lost 5 bases to trimming and J lost 6 bases; unmatched junction nucleotides: 9. Here the CDR3 reads CASSKQGFDAGELFF. CDR3 coding DNA: TGTGCCAGCAGCAAACAGGGGTTTGACGCCGGGGAGCTGTTTTTT. Combining the CDR3 with reference TRBV7-2 and TRBJ2-2 gives the whole variable domain GAGVSQSPSNKVTEKGKDVELRCDPISGHTALYWYRQSLGQGLEFLIYFQGNSAPDKSGLPSDRFSAERTGGSVSTLTIQRTQQEDSAVYLCASSKQGFDAGELFFGEGSRLTVL.

This clone was counted at least ten times. The V gene is TRBV5-1, the J gene TRBJ1-1; no firm D call. CDR3 length: 14 residues. Trimming removed 0 bases at V and 3 bases at J, with 9 bases between. Per germline, CDR1 SGHRS and CDR2 YFSETQ. The DNA for the CDR3 is TGCGCCAGCAGCTTGGGGGATGGGTACACTGAAGCTTTCTTT. Its protein is CASSLGDGYTEAFF.

Details on this clone: Sequence at one end of the junction differs from germline and may be a read error. This chain links TRBV28 with TRBJ1-1; D is possibly TRBD1 (6 bases). Looked up from germline, CDR1 is MDHEN and CDR2 is SYDVKM. The CDR3 is 12 amino acids. The CDR3 nucleotides are TGTGCCAGCAGGACAGGTACCACTGAATCTTTCTTT. It yields the protein CASRTGTTESFF.

This clone was recorded a few times. Other DNA sequences in this sample translate to the same CDR3. CDR3 sequence (DNA): TGTGCCAGCAGTCAACCCTCTGGTGGACAGGGCCCCGAAAAACTGTTTTTT. As protein: CASSQPSGGQGPEKLFF. The chain combines TRBV6-1 with TRBJ1-4; 8 bases align to TRBD1. Per the germline V gene, CDR1 is MNHNS and CDR2 is SASEGT. The V segment lost 5 bases and the J segment 8 bases; nucleotides outside the gene matches: 16. This CDR3 is built from 17 residues.

The chain uses TRBV12-3 or TRBV12-4 and TRBJ2-1, with D unresolved. The CDR3 is made up of 16 amino acids. The V end lost 5 bases, the J end lost 0 bases, and 14 bases lay between the germline ends. The CDR3 bases are TGTGCCAGCAGTCCCCCGTTACTGGGCTCCTACAATGAGCAGTTCTTC. Translated: CASSPPLLGSYNEQFF.

Many counts were recorded for this clone. The rearrangement uses TRBV2 and TRBJ2-4, with TRBD2 matching 9 bases. The length of the CDR3 is 15 residues. Unmatched junction bases numbered 4, after V lost 6 bases and J lost 1 base. Germline V lookup: CDR1 SNHLY, CDR2 FYNNEI. The CDR3 loop is CASRREGGAKNIQYF. CDR3 bases: TGTGCCAGCAGGCGGGAGGGGGGGGCCAAAAACATTCAGTACTTC. The variable domain in full, completed from reference TRBV2 and TRBJ2-4, reads EPEVTQTPSHQVTQMGQEVILRCVPISNHLYFYWYRQILGQKVEFLVSFYNNEISEKSEIFDDQFSVERPDGSNFTLKIRSTKLEDSAMYFCASRREGGAKNIQYFGAGTRLSVL.

This clone was observed many times. The chain combines TRBV20-1 with TRBJ1-2, with D tentatively TRBD1 (6 bases). Germline CDR1 DFQATT, CDR2 SNEGSKA (reference sequence). The CDR3 is made up of 16 amino acids. V was trimmed by 1 base and J by 3 bases, leaving 18 bases between them. This chain's CDR3 is CSARGIVRTDDYGYTF. The CDR3 coding sequence is TGCAGTGCTAGAGGGATTGTAAGGACAGATGACTATGGCTACACCTTC.

The chain uses TRBV2 and TRBJ2-7; 8 bases line up with TRBD2. Trimming at V came to 3 bases and at J to 4 bases, leaving 14 bases not matched to a gene. The CDR3 consists of 17 residues. The germline gives CDR1 SNHLY, CDR2 FYNNEI. The CDR3 sequence is CASSDRGSGSNRYEQYF. The CDR3 DNA follows: TGTGCCAGCAGTGACCGGGGGAGCGGGAGTAATCGGTACGAGCAGTACTTC.

This clone is termed medium-sized. The chain is built from TRBV12-3 or TRBV12-4 and TRBJ1-1; D is perhaps TRBD1 (6 bases). The length of the CDR3 is 13 residues. V lost 6 bases and J lost 6, with 14 bases in between. CDR3 nucleotides: TGTGCCAGCAGCCCCACAGGGATCTCTGAAGCTTTCTTT. It yields the protein CASSPTGISEAFF.

This clone is labeled as medium-sized. The chain recombines TRBV7-2 with TRBJ2-7; TRBD2 matches 11 bases. Germline CDR1 SGHTA, CDR2 FQGNSA. The CDR3 extends over 14 amino acids. Trimming took 5 bases from V and 6 from J; bases not matched to a gene: 6. CDR3 region: CASSPSTSGAEQYF. CDR3 sequence (DNA): TGTGCCAGCAGCCCGTCGACTAGCGGGGCCGAGCAGTACTTC.

V gene TRBV5-4 combines with J gene TRBJ1-1; 7 nucleotides line up with TRBD1. There are 15 residues in the CDR3. V gave up 4 bases and J gave up 1 base; unmatched junction bases: 7. CDR1 is SGHNT and CDR2 is YYREEE in the germline V gene (reference sequence). DNA of the CDR3: TGTGCCAGCAGCCTACAGGGGCCCACGAACACTGAAGCTTTCTTT. It yields the protein CASSLQGPTNTEAFF.

Ten or more counts support this clone. This sequence joins TRBV4-1 and TRBJ2-1; D may be TRBD1 (6 bases). Germline assignment: CDR1 MGHRA and CDR2 YSYEKL. The CDR3 consists of 16 residues. Deletions cut 0 bases from V and 3 bases from J, with 12 bases between. CDR3 nucleotide sequence: TGCGCCAGCAGCCAAGATCTACAGGGTTTCTACAATGAGCAGTTCTTC. Its protein is CASSQDLQGFYNEQFF.

This clone is labeled medium-sized (0.01 to 0.1%). The V gene is TRBV6-1, the J gene TRBJ1-2; TRBD1 might be the D (5 bases). Germline CDR1 is MNHNS and CDR2 is SASEGT. The CDR3 is 14 amino acids. The ends were cut back, 6 bases at V and 1 base at J, with 12 bases in the middle. In nucleotides, the CDR3 is TGTGCCAGCAGGCCCCACAGGAATAACTATGGCTACACCTTC. The encoded protein is CASRPHRNNYGYTF.

This clone was counted at least ten times. V usage is TRBV7-6 and J usage is TRBJ2-3; D remains ambiguous. Germline lookup yields CDR1 SGHVS and CDR2 FNYEAQ. The CDR3 is made up of 13 amino acids. V was cut by 5 bases and J by 5 bases, with 11 bases left in between. The CDR3 sequence: CASSPTFLDTQYF. CDR3 nucleotides: TGTGCCAGCAGCCCCACCTTCTTAGATACGCAGTATTTT.